This T cell receptor beta chain originates from a study of lymphopenia after photon versus proton radiotherapy. Trimming took 0 bases from V and 3 from J; bases not matched to a gene: 3. The CDR3 has 16 amino acids. CDR1 and CDR2 from the germline V gene are SGHRS and YFSETQ. TCRdb's copy holds only in-frame clones and misses some; the assay was immunoSEQ multiplex PCR. The sample lists some 27,000 clones; roughly 89% were seen once. This clonotype was sampled from a woman aged 55 to 70 with cholangiocarcinoma. Some clones in this sample may be carry-over from other donors' samples. This chain connects TRBV5-1 to TRBJ2-1, with 10 bases matching TRBD2. The specimen was peripheral blood, collected from a patient treated with proton-based radiotherapy. CDR3 coding DNA: TGCGCCAGCAGCTTGGAGTCTAGCGGGGGCTACAATGAGCAGTTCTTC. It translates to CASSLESSGGYNEQFF.